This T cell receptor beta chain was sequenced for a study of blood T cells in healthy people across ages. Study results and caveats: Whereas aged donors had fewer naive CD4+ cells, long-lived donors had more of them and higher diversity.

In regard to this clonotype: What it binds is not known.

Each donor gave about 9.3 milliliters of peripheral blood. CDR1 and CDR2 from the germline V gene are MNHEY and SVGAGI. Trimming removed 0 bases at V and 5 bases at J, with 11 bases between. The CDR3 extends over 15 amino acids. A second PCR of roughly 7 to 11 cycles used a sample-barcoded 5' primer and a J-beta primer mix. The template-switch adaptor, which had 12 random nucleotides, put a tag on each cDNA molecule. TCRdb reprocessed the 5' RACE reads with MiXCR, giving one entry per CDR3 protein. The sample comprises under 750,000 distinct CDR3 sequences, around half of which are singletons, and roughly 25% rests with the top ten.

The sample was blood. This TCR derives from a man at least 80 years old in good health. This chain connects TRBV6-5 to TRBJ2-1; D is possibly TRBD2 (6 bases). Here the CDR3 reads CASSYSTLANNEQFF. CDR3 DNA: TGTGCCAGCAGTTACTCGACACTAGCCAACAATGAGCAGTTCTTC.